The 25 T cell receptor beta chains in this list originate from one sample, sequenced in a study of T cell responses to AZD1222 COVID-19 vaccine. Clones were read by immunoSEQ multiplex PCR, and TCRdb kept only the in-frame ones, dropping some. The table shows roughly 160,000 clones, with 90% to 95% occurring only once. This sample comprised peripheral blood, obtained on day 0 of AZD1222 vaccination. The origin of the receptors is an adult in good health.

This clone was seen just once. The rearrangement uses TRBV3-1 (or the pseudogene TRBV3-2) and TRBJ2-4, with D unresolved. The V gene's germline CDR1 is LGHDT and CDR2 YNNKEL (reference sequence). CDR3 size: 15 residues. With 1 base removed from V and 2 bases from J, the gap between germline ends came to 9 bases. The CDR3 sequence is CASSQGAASKNIQYF. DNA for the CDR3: TGTGCCAGCAGCCAAGGTGCAGCGTCCAAAAACATTCAGTACTTC.

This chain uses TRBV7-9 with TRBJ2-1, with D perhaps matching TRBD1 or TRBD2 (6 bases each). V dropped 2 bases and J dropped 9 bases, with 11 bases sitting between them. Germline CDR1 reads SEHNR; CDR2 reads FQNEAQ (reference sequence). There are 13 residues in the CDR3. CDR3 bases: TGTGCCAGCAGCTTAAGGGGGGCAGGTGAGCAGTTCTTC. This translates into CASSLRGAGEQFF.

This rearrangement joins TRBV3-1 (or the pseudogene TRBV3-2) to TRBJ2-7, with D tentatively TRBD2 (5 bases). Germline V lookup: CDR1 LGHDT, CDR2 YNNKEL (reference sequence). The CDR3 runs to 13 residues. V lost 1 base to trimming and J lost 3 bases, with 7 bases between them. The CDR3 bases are TGTGCCAGCAGCCAAGGAGGGTACTACGAGCAGTACTTC. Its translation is CASSQGGYYEQYF.

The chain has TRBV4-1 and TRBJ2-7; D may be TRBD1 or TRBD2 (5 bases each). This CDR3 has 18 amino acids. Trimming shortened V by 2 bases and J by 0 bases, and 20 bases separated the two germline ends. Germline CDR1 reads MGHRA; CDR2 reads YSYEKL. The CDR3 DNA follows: TGCGCCAGCAGCCAACAAATGGGGGTCTCAATAACCTCCTACGAGCAGTACTTC. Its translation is CASSQQMGVSITSYEQYF.

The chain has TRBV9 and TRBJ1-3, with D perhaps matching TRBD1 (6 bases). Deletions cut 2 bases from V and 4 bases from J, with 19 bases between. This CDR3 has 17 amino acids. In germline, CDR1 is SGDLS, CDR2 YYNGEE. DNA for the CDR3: TGTGCCAGCAGCGTTTCCGGGACACCTCAGGCAGGAAACACCATATATTTT. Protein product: CASSVSGTPQAGNTIYF. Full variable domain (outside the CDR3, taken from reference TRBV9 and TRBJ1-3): DSGVTQTPKHLITATGQRVTLRCSPRSGDLSVYWYQQSLDQGLQFLIQYYNGEERAKGNILERFSAQQFPDLHSELNLSSLELGDSALYFCASSVSGTPQAGNTIYFGEGSWLTVV.

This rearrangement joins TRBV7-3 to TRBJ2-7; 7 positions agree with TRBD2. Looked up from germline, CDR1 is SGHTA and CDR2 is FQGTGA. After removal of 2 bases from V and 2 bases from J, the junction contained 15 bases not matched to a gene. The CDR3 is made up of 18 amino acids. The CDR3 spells CASSLWGGLYSLPYEQYF. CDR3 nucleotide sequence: TGTGCCAGCAGCTTATGGGGGGGACTATACTCTCTTCCCTACGAGCAGTACTTC.

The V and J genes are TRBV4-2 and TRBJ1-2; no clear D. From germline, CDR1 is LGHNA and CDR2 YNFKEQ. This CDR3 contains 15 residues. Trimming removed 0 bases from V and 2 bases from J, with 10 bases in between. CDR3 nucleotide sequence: TGTGCCAGCAGCCAAGATGGCAGACAAAACTATGGCTACACCTTC. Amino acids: CASSQDGRQNYGYTF.

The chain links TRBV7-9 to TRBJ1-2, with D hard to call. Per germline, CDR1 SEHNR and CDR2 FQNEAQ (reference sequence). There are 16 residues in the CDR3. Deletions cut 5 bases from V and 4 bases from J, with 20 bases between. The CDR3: CASSKYSGRPTYGYTF. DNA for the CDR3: TGTGCCAGCAGCAAATATTCGGGGAGACCAACCTATGGCTACACCTTC.

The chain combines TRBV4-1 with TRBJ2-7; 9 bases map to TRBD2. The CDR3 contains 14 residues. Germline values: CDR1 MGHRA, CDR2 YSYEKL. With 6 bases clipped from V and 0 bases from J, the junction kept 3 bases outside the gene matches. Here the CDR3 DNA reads TGCGCCAGCAGGAAAGCGGGAGGCTCCTACGAGCAGTACTTC. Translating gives CASRKAGGSYEQYF.

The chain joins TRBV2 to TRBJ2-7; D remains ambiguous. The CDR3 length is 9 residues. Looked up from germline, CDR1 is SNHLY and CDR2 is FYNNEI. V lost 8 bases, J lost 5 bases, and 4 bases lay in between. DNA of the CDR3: TGTGCCAGCGGAAACGAGCAGTACTTC. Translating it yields CASGNEQYF.

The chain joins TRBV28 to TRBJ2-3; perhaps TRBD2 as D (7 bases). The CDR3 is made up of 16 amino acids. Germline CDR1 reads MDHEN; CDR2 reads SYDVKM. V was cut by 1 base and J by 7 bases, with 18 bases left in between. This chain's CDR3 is CASSLLMRGRGNTQYF. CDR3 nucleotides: TGTGCCAGCAGTTTATTAATGAGGGGGAGGGGGAATACGCAGTATTTT.

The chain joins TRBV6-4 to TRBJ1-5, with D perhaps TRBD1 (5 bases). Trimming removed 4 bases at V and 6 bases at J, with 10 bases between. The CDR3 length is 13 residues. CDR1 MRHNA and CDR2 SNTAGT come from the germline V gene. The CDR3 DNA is TGTGCCAGCAGTGTCAGGGCGGGTCAGCCCCAGCATTTT. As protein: CASSVRAGQPQHF.

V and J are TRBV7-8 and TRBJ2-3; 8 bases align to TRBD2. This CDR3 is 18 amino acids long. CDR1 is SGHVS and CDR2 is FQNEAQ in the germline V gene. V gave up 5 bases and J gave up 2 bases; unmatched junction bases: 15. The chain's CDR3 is CASSRPSVGGDFTDTQYF. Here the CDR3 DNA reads TGTGCCAGCAGCCGCCCTTCGGTCGGGGGGGACTTCACAGATACGCAGTATTTT.

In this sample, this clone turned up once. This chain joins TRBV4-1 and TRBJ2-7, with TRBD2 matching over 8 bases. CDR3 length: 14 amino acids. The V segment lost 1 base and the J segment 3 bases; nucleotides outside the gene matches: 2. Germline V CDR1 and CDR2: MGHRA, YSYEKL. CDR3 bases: TGCGCCAGCAGCCAAGCAACTAGCGGCTACGAGCAGTACTTC. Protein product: CASSQATSGYEQYF.

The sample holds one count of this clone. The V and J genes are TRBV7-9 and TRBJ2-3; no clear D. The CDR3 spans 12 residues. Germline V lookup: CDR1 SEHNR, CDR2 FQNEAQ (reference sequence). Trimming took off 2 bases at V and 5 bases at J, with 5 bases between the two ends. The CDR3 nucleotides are TGTGCCAGCAGCTTACAGGAAGATACGCAGTATTTT. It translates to CASSLQEDTQYF.

Written as DNA, the CDR3 is TGTGCCAGCAGTTTTGGGCGGATCTATGGCTACACCTTC. This sequence encodes CASSFGRIYGYTF. The chain is built from TRBV12-3 or TRBV12-4 and TRBJ1-2, with no clear D. V dropped 3 bases and J dropped 4 bases, with 9 bases sitting between them. The CDR3 is 13 residues long.

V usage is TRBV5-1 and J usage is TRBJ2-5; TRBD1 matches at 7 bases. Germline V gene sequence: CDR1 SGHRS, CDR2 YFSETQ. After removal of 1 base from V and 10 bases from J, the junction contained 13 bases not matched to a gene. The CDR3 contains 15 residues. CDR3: CASSLPPAGQAGQYF. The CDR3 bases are TGCGCCAGCAGCTTGCCCCCCGCAGGACAGGCCGGCCAGTACTTC.

CDR3 nucleotide sequence: TGTGCCAGCAGCCTGGGACAGGGGGACACCGGGGAGCTGTTTTTT. This sequence encodes CASSLGQGDTGELFF. The genes are TRBV3-1 (or the pseudogene TRBV3-2) and TRBJ2-2; 11 nucleotides agree with TRBD1. CDR1 LGHDT and CDR2 YNNKEL come from the germline V gene (reference sequence). The CDR3 totals 15 residues. With 4 bases clipped from V and 3 bases from J, the junction kept 1 base outside the gene matches.

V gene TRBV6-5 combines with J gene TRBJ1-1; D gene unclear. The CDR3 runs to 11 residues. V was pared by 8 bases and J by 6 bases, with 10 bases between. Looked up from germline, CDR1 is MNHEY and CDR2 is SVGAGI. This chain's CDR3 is CASFTGAEAFF. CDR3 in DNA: TGTGCCAGCTTCACTGGGGCTGAAGCTTTCTTT.

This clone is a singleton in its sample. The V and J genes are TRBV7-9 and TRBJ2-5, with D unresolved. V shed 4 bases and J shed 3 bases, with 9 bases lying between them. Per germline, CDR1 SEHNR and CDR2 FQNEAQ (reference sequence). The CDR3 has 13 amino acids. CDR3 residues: CASSSGVEETQYF. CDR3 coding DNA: TGTGCCAGCAGCTCAGGAGTTGAAGAGACCCAGTACTTC.

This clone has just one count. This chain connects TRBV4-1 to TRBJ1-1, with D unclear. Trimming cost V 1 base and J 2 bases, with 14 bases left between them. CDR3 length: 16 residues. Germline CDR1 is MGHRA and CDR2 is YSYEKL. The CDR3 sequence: CASSQVLGRGNTEAFF. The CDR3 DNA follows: TGCGCCAGCAGCCAAGTTCTCGGCAGAGGAAACACTGAAGCTTTCTTT.

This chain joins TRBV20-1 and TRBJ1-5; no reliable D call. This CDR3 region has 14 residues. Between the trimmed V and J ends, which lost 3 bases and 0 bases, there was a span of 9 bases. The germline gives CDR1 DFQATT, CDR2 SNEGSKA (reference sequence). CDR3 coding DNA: TGCAGTGCTAGTGGTAGCAATAGCAATCAGCCCCAGCATTTT. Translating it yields CSASGSNSNQPQHF.

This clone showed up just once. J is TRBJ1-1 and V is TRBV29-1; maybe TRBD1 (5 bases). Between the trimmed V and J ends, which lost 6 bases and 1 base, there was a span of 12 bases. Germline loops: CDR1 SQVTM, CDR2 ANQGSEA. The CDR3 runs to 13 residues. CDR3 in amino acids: CSVGGRGNTEAFF. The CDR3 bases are TGCAGCGTGGGAGGGAGGGGGAACACTGAAGCTTTCTTT.

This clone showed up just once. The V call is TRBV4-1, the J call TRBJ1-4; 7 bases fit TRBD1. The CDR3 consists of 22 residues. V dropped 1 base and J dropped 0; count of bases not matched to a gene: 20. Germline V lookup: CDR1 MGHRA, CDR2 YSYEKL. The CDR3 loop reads CASSQVLSPTGITLTTNEKLFF. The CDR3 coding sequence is TGCGCCAGCAGCCAAGTCCTCTCCCCGACAGGGATAACACTTACAACTAATGAAAAACTGTTTTTT.

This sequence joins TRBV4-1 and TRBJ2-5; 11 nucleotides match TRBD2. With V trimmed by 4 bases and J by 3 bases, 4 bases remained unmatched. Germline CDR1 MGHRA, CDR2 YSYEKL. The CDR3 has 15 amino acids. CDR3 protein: CASSLGTSGKETQYF. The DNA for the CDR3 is TGCGCCAGCAGCCTCGGGACTAGCGGCAAAGAGACCCAGTACTTC.